This T cell receptor beta chain emerged from a study of long-term antiretroviral therapy in people with HIV (dated by TCRdb to 2021 to 2024). Regarding the study in general: The earliest samples were collected about a decade before the 2015 WHO recommendation for immediate ART, when ART was typically delayed until CD4 counts fell. Test extractions of a monoclonal T-cell line alongside some 35 polyclonal samples showed no cross-contamination during QIAcube processing. Of the roughly 32 participants with HIV, about a dozen were female. From 25 to 30 adults with confirmed HIV infection, the cohort provided approximately 190 cryopreserved PBMC samples, gathered serially across a mean of about six years (range 1-12). A retrospective serial study tested whether ART initiation and durable HIV suppression were associated with changes in peripheral blood TRB repertoire composition and diversity. Points the paper makes about the study in general: At every time point, the repertoire was dominated by expanded TRB clones first identified before ART initiation, although this dominance fluctuated and, in many PLHIV, declined after ART. Because cell numbers in pre-ART samples were limited, unsorted PBMC were profiled instead of sorted CD4+ and CD8+ T cells. Starting ART was linked to a significant rise in TRB diversity, yet even with long-term ART the diversity remained significantly lower than in transplant donor controls. Owing to limited PBMC availability, only the TCR beta chain was sequenced, without alpha chain pairing. Samples dated from about 2004 to 2017, and the ART regimens used may be less effective than current ones. Inferences about post-ART repertoire changes were limited because no data were available on ART adherence, viral resistance or therapy changes. Compared with controls, HIV repertoires had narrower CDR3 length ranges, and the network structure pointed to an antigen-experienced repertoire that shifted only slightly toward naive after ART.

Sequencing of the TRB variable region was done with the immunoSEQ hsTCRB v3.0 assay at survey level resolution. The target sequencing depth for TRB was about 35,000-50,000 T-cell genomes per sample. TRB libraries were pooled and sequenced on an Illumina MiSeq using a v3 150-cycle kit. The paper's processing steps were these. Repertoire analysis was performed in R inside a reproducible Nextflow workflow that covered QC, data transformation and analysis. LymphoSeq2, an R package for exploring AIRR-Seq data, was used to implement custom analyses. A handful of samples that produced fewer than 5000 total TRB sequences were removed, so 150 to 200 HIV repertoires were analyzed. Among the roughly 190 retained HIV repertoires, some 57 were collected before ART initiation and around 130 were collected after ART initiation. Repertoires were downsampled to 5000 TRB nucleotide sequences, with summary statistics averaged over 100 downsampling iterations. Only TRB sequences with CDR3 regions of at least seven amino acids were retained for analysis. A Shannon entropy-derived clonality score and the Gini coefficient were used to measure diversity. In the repertoire networks, any two of the top 5000 CDR3 amino acid sequences were linked whenever the two sequences differed by an edit distance of one. For TRB CDR3 amino acid sequences, antigen specificity groups and MHC restriction were predicted with GLIPH2. CDR3 amino acid sequences were matched against VDJdb and McPAS-TCR to flag known CMV, EBV, HIV or tissue antigen associations. Pre-ART, post-ART and control groups were compared with Wilcoxon signed-rank tests and Holm-Bonferroni correction. TCRdb took this table from immuneACCESS and kept in-frame rearrangements with V and J called. Such tables lack part of the clones; where checked against another copy, unresolved V genes explain under half of the gap, and the rest is unexplained. The V and J calls and clone size come from that table; D and trimming were worked out from the DNA. The sample table holds 30,000 to 40,000 clones, of which 65% to 90% were seen once. Less than 5.5% of the sample rests with the top ten.

Participants were included only if at least one PBMC sample before ART initiation and at least two post-ART samples were available. All participants with HIV were treated in the United States of America. Before DNA extraction, cryopreserved samples of about 1-11 million PBMC were thawed and then washed. At the time of the earliest PBMC sample, participants with HIV were aged between roughly 23 and 60 years. Per participant, PBMC samples came from 1-4 timepoints prior to ART initiation and 2-8 timepoints following ART initiation, for a median of 7 samples. Serial HIV viral load, CD4+ T-cell count, ART history and demographic data were obtained for every participant. A Qiagen kit on a QIAcube was used to extract genomic DNA from unsorted PBMC, with samples processed in batches of 12. As regards this clone: The target of this receptor is not known. No base-level quality is on record; no much larger clone is a single base apart.

V drops 8 bases and J drops 3 bases, leaving 12 bases in between. The germline V gene (reference sequence) gives CDR1 as MNHNY and CDR2 as SVGAGI. The CDR3, from cysteine to phenylalanine, totals 13 residues. Only CDR3 DNA remains: 39 bases, in frame from the first base. This material consisted of unsorted PBMCs, taken about 3.5 years after starting antiretroviral therapy. In this chain, TRBV6-6 is recombined with TRBJ2-3; a tentative D match to TRBD2 spans 6 bases. The sequence derives from a man in his late teens or twenties with HIV. Here the CDR3 is given as CASEDGTTDTQYF. The bases are TGTGCCAGCGAAGACGGGACTACAGATACGCAGTATTTT.